The 22 T cell receptor beta chains below come from one sample, sequenced in a study of CD8 T cells in ankylosing spondylitis. MiXCR, run by TCRdb on the 5' RACE reads, gives a single entry per CDR3 protein. The sample records some 240,000 distinct CDR3 sequences, 15% to 20% being singletons. Sequencing was performed on blood, either unsorted or a sorted T cell fraction (not recorded which). The receptors come from a male donor with ankylosing spondylitis or in good health (not recorded which).

The chain has TRBV29-1 and TRBJ2-1, with TRBD2 identical over 9 bases. The ends lost 3 bases at V and 8 bases at J; junction bases unmatched: 8. CDR1 is SQVTM, CDR2 ANQGSEA, per germline. The CDR3 totals 14 residues. This chain's CDR3 is CSVEGLAGVDEQFF. In DNA form, the CDR3 reads TGCAGCGTTGAGGGGTTAGCGGGAGTCGATGAGCAGTTCTTC.

This clonotype was detected many times. The V call is TRBV5-1, the J call TRBJ1-2, with 12 bases that match TRBD1. The germline CDR1 and CDR2 sequences are SGHRS and YFSETQ. CDR3 size: 16 residues. V lost 0 bases to trimming and J lost 4 bases; unmatched junction nucleotides: 4. The CDR3 is CASSLEGDRGLYGYTF. The CDR3 DNA follows: TGCGCCAGCAGCTTGGAGGGGGACAGGGGGCTCTATGGCTACACCTTC. The full variable domain, completed using reference TRBV5-1 and TRBJ1-2, is KAGVTQTPRYLIKTRGQQVTLSCSPISGHRSVSWYQQTPGQGLQFLFEYFSETQRNKGNFPGRFSGRQFSNSRSEMNVSTLELGDSALYLCASSLEGDRGLYGYTFGSGTRLTVV.

The sample holds many counts of this clonotype. V is TRBV12-3 or TRBV12-4 and J is TRBJ2-3; weak D call: TRBD2 (5 bases). The CDR3 loop spans 11 amino acids. Trimming left V 7 bases short and J 5 bases short, with 7 bases between. CDR3 sequence: CASTRGDTQYF. The CDR3 DNA reads as TGTGCCAGCACCCGGGGAGATACGCAGTATTTT.

This sequence joins TRBV12-3 or TRBV12-4 and TRBJ2-5, with 7 positions matching TRBD1. The ends lost 6 bases at V and 2 bases at J; junction bases unmatched: 6. The CDR3 length is 14 residues. The CDR3 is CASRALGQQETQYF. CDR3 nucleotides: TGTGCCAGCAGGGCCCTGGGACAGCAAGAGACCCAGTACTTC.

The V and J genes are TRBV24-1 and TRBJ1-1, with a tentative D call TRBD1 (6 bases). The CDR3 has 13 amino acids. Germline CDR1 reads KGHDR; CDR2 reads SFDVKD. Trimming took off 0 bases at V and 5 bases at J, with 6 bases between the two ends. CDR3 amino acids: CATSDLGQTEAFF. The DNA of the CDR3 is TGTGCCACCAGTGATTTGGGACAGACTGAAGCTTTCTTT.

This clonotype was seen at least ten times. The genes are TRBV7-9 and TRBJ1-1; TRBD1 matches at 8 bases. CDR1 SEHNR and CDR2 FQNEAQ come from the germline V gene (reference sequence). Losses at the gene ends were 5 bases for V and 0 bases for J; bases not matched to a gene: 8. The CDR3 totals 16 residues. The CDR3 sequence is CASSLGQGVLNTEAFF. The CDR3 DNA reads as TGTGCCAGCAGCCTTGGACAGGGCGTTTTGAACACTGAAGCTTTCTTT.

In this sample, this clonotype turned up many times. The junction departs from germline at one end; a sequencing error may be responsible. V gene TRBV29-1 combines with J gene TRBJ2-1; TRBD2 matches 11 bases. Germline V gene data show CDR1 as SQVTM and CDR2 as ANQGSEA. The length of the CDR3 is 14 residues. CDR3 in amino acids: CSVYSGRAGNGQFF. CDR3 in DNA: TGCAGCGTTTATAGCGGGAGGGCCGGCAATGGGCAGTTCTTC.

The V gene is TRBV4-3, the J gene TRBJ2-4; a weak D match, TRBD1 (6 bases). CDR3 length equals 15 residues. The germline gives CDR1 LGHNA, CDR2 YSLEER. Trimming pared 0 bases from V and 3 bases from J, leaving 9 bases between. In DNA, the CDR3 is TGCGCCAGCAGCCAAGATGGACAGAACAAAAACATTCAGTACTTC. Residues: CASSQDGQNKNIQYF.

This CDR3 reads CASSLVWDRGPSEKLFF. The CDR3 coding sequence is TGTGCCAGCAGCTTAGTATGGGACAGGGGGCCGAGTGAAAAACTGTTTTTT. The chain couples TRBV7-9 to TRBJ1-4; TRBD1 matches 12 bases. V dropped 1 base and J dropped 7; count of bases not matched to a gene: 7. Germline assignment: CDR1 SEHNR and CDR2 FQNEAQ (reference sequence). CDR3 length equals 17 residues.

This clonotype was seen ten or more times. The V and J genes are TRBV25-1 and TRBJ1-3; D remains unclear. Trimming took off 1 base at V and 4 bases at J, with 2 bases between the two ends. CDR3 length: 12 amino acids. Germline V CDR1 and CDR2: MGHDK, SYGVNS. CDR3 DNA: TGTGCCAGCAGTGAATCCGGAAACACCATATATTTT. It is translated as CASSESGNTIYF. The full variable domain, with the rest looked up from reference TRBV25-1 and TRBJ1-3, is EADIYQTPRYLVIGTGKKITLECSQTMGHDKMYWYQQDPGMELHLIHYSYGVNSTEKGDLSSESTVSRIRTEHFPLTLESARPSHTSQYLCASSESGNTIYFGEGSWLTVV.

The chain joins TRBV11-2 to TRBJ2-1; perhaps TRBD1 as D (6 bases). CDR1 and CDR2 (germline): SGHAT, FQNNGV. The germline V and J ends were trimmed by 0 bases and 1 base, with 10 bases remaining between them. The CDR3 has 16 residues. The CDR3 reads CASSLDRGQSYNEQFF. The CDR3 DNA is TGTGCCAGCAGCTTAGATCGGGGACAATCCTACAATGAGCAGTTCTTC.

A few counts support this clonotype. The chain is built from TRBV29-1 and TRBJ1-2; D is possibly TRBD1 (6 bases). The germline V gene has CDR1 SQVTM and CDR2 ANQGSEA. CDR3 length: 13 amino acids. The V gene lost 2 bases and the J gene lost 6 bases, with 13 bases spanning the gap. The CDR3 nucleotides read TGCAGCGTTGAATCCGCAGGGGCGGATGGCTACACCTTC. Translation: CSVESAGADGYTF.

The chain recombines TRBV2 with TRBJ2-1; TRBD2 aligns across 10 bases. Trimming at V came to 6 bases and at J to 1 base, leaving 3 bases not matched to a gene. Germline V CDR1 and CDR2: SNHLY, FYNNEI. This CDR3 contains 15 residues. The chain's CDR3 is CASRATSGSYNEQFF. CDR3 coding DNA: TGTGCCAGCAGGGCGACTAGCGGGTCCTACAATGAGCAGTTCTTC.

V usage is TRBV7-6 and J usage is TRBJ1-4, with D possibly TRBD1 on 6 matching bases. Germline CDR1 and CDR2: SGHVS and FNYEAQ. The germline V and J ends were trimmed by 4 bases and 2 bases, with 11 bases remaining between them. The CDR3 contains 15 residues. This CDR3 is CASSSSGATNEKLFF. As DNA, the CDR3 is TGTGCCAGCAGCTCCTCGGGGGCTACTAATGAAAAACTGTTTTTT. The full variable domain, with the rest looked up from reference TRBV7-6 and TRBJ1-4, is GAGVSQSPRYKVTKRGQDVALRCDPISGHVSLYWYRQALGQGPEFLTYFNYEAQQDKSGLPNDRFSAERPEGSISTLTIQRTEQRDSAMYRCASSSSGATNEKLFFGSGTQLSVL.

A few counts support this clonotype. V gene TRBV5-1 combines with J gene TRBJ1-1, with D possibly TRBD1 on 5 matching bases. The ends were cut back, 4 bases at V and 7 bases at J, with 14 bases in the middle. The germline CDR1 and CDR2 sequences are SGHRS and YFSETQ. The length of the CDR3 is 13 residues. CDR3 loop: CASSEGREIEAFF. CDR3 sequence (DNA): TGCGCCAGCAGCGAGGGACGGGAGATTGAAGCTTTCTTT.

The CDR3 bases are TGTGCCAGCAGCTTTAGTGCCGGGACGTACGAGCAGTACTTC. Amino acids: CASSFSAGTYEQYF. V and J are TRBV11-1 and TRBJ2-7, with D perhaps being TRBD1 or TRBD2 (5 bases each). CDR1 is SGHAT, CDR2 FQDESV, per germline (reference sequence). The CDR3 consists of 14 residues. The germline V and J ends were trimmed by 3 bases and 4 bases, with 13 bases remaining between them.

This clonotype was detected many times. This rearrangement joins TRBV6-2 or TRBV6-3 to TRBJ2-7; 7 bases agree with TRBD1. The CDR3 loop spans 13 amino acids. V dropped 8 bases and J dropped 1; count of bases not matched to a gene: 5. In germline, CDR1 is MNHEY, CDR2 SVGEGT. In DNA form, the CDR3 reads TGTGCCAGCCGGACAGGTGGATCCTACGAGCAGTACTTC. This gives the protein CASRTGGSYEQYF.

This clonotype was seen at least ten times. The chain carries TRBV5-1 and TRBJ2-5, with D perhaps matching TRBD2 (5 bases). The CDR3 runs 15 residues. Trimming left V 1 base short and J 0 bases short, with 10 bases between. The germline gives CDR1 SGHRS, CDR2 YFSETQ. The chain's CDR3 is CASSLTAENQETQYF. Here the CDR3 DNA reads TGCGCCAGCAGCTTGACAGCGGAGAACCAAGAGACCCAGTACTTC.

This rearrangement joins TRBV19 to TRBJ2-3, with TRBD1 as a possible D gene (7 bases). CDR3 length equals 15 residues. The V gene's germline CDR1 is LNHDA and CDR2 SQIVND (reference sequence). V was shortened by 6 bases and J by 2 bases, with 15 bases between the two germline ends. The CDR3: CASRPSRGATDTQYF. The CDR3, as DNA: TGTGCCAGTAGGCCCTCCAGGGGGGCCACAGATACGCAGTATTTT.

The table lists this clonotype with many counts. The V gene is TRBV5-1, the J gene TRBJ2-1; D gene uncertain. Germline lookup yields CDR1 SGHRS and CDR2 YFSETQ. This CDR3 comprises 16 residues. Trimming stripped 1 base from V and 1 base from J, with 12 bases between. The CDR3 sequence: CASSLNGGESYNEQFF. DNA of the CDR3: TGCGCCAGCAGCTTGAACGGTGGAGAATCCTACAATGAGCAGTTCTTC.

The sample holds many counts of this clonotype. The J gene is TRBJ2-5, the V gene TRBV20-1; the match to TRBD1 covers 7 bases. Germline V gene data show CDR1 as DFQATT and CDR2 as SNEGSKA (reference sequence). The junction had 7 bases not matched to a gene; V was cut back by 1 base and J by 2 bases. This CDR3 is 15 amino acids long. The CDR3 sequence is CSARGLGTAQETQYF. CDR3 nucleotides: TGCAGTGCTAGAGGCCTAGGGACAGCTCAAGAGACCCAGTACTTC.

The chain employs TRBV7-8 and TRBJ2-7, with TRBD1 identical over 8 bases. Germline values: CDR1 SGHVS, CDR2 FQNEAQ. The CDR3 has 14 amino acids. V lost 3 bases and J lost 5; bases outside the gene matches: 6. This CDR3 reads CASSLGQVGNEQYF. The CDR3, as DNA: TGTGCCAGCAGCTTGGGACAGGTGGGCAACGAGCAGTACTTC.